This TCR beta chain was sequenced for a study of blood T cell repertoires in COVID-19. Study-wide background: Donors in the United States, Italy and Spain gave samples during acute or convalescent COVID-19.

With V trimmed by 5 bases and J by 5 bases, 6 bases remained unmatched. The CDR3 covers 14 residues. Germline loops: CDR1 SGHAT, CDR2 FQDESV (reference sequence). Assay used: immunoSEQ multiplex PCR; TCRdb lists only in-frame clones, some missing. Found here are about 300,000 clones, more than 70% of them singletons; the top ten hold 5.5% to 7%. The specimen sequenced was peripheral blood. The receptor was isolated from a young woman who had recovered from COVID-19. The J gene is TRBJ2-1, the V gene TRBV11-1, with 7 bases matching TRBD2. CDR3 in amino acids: CASSPGLVDNEQFF. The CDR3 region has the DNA TGTGCCAGCAGCCCAGGACTAGTAGACAATGAGCAGTTCTTC.